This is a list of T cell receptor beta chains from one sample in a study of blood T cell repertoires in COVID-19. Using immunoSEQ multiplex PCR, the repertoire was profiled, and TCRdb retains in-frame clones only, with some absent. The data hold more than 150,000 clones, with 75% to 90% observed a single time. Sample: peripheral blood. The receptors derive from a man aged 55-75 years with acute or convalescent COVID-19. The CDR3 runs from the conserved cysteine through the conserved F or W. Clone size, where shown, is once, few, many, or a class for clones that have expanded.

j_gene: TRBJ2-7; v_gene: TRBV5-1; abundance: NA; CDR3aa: CASSLEQPPYEQYF
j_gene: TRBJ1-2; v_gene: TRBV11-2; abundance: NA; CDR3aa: CASSLEPGNGYTF
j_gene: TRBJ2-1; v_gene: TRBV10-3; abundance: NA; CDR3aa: CAISELSGTSGYNEQFF
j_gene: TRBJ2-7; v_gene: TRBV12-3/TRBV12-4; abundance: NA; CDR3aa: CASTGLSSYEQYF
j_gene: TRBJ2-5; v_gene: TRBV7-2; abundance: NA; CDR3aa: CASSLGSKTQYF
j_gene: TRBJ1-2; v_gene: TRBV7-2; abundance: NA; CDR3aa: CASSPSNFYGYTF
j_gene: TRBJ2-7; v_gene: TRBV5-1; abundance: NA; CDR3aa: CASSLAAQGAAYEQYF
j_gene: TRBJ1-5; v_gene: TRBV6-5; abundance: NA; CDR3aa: CASSYAGNGNQPQHF
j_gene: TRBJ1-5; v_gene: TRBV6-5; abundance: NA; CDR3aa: CASSPTDRGQPQHF
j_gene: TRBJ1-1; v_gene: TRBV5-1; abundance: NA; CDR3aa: CASSDRDRYTEAFF
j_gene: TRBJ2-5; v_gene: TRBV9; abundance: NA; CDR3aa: CASSDTFLRKNLLGPQYF
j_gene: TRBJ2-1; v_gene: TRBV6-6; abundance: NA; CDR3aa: CASSYSRVYNEQFF
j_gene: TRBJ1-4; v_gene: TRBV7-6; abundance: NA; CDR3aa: CASSFGTDSNEKLFF
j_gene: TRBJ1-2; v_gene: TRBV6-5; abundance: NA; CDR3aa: CASSYRREGAGGYTF
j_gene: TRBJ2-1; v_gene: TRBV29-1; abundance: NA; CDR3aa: CSVARGATSYNEQFF
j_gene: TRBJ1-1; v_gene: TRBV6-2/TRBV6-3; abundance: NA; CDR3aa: CASSSQGFTEAFF
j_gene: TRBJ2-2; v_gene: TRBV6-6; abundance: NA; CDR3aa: CASSLGTSGTGELFF
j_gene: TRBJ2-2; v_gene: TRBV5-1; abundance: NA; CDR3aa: CASSYGLAGYSGELFF
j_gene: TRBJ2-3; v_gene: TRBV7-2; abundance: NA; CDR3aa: CASSLQSGDWDTQYF
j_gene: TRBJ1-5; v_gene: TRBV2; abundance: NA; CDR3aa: CASSTQGAFQPQHF
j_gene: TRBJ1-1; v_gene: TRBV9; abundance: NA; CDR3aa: CASSASFLNTEAFF
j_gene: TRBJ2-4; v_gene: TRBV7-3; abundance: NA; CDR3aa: CASSLGVGVAKNIQYF
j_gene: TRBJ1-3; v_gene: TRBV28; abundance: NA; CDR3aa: CASNDGGRPGNTIYF
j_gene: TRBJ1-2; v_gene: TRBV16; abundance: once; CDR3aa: CASSQSQGVGGYTF
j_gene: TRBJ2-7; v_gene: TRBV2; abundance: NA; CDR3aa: CASRFPGTGNEQYF
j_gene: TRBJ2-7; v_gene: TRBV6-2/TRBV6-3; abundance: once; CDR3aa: CASSRGSTYEQYF